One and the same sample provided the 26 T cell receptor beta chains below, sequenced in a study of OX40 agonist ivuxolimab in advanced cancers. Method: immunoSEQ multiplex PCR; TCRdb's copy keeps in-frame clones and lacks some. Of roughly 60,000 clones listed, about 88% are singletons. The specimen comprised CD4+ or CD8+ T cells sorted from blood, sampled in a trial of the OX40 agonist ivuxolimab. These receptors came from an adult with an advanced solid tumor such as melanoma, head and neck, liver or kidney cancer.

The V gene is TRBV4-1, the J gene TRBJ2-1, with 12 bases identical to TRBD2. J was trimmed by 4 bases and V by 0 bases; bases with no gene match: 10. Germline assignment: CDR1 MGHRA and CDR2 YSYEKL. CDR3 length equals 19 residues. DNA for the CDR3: TGCGCCAGCAGCCAAGATGAGGGGCCTAGCGGGAGGGGGTACAATGAGCAGTTCTTC. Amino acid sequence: CASSQDEGPSGRGYNEQFF.

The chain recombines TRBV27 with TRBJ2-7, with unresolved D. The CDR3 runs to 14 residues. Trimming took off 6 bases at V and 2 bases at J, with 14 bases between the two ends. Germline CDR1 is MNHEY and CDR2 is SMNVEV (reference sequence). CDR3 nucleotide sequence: TGTGCCAGCAGACGTAAGGACGGCCCCTACGAGCAGTACTTC. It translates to CASRRKDGPYEQYF.

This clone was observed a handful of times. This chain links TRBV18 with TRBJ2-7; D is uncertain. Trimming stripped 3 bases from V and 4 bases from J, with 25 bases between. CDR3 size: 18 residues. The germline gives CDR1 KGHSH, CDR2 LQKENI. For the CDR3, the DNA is TGTGCCAGCTCACCCTCCGTTTCCAACGACAAACCCCTTTACGAGCAGTACTTC. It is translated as CASSPSVSNDKPLYEQYF.

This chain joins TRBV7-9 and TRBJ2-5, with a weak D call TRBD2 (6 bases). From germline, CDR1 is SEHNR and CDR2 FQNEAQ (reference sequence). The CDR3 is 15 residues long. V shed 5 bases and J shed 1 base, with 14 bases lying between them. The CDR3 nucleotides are TGTGCCAGCAGCAACCCGTTTAGCGGCCAAGAGACCCAGTACTTC. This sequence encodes CASSNPFSGQETQYF. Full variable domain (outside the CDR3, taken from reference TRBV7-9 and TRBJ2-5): DTGVSQNPRHKITKRGQNVTFRCDPISEHNRLYWYRQTLGQGPEFLTYFQNEAQLEKSRLLSDRFSAERPKGSFSTLEIQRTEQGDSAMYLCASSNPFSGQETQYFGPGTRLLVL.

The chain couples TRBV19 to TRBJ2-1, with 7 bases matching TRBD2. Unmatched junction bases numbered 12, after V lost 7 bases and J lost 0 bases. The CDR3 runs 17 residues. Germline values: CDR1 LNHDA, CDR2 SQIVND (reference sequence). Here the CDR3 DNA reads TGTGCCAGTACGGCTAGCGGAGATATCAGCTCCTACAATGAGCAGTTCTTC. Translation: CASTASGDISSYNEQFF.

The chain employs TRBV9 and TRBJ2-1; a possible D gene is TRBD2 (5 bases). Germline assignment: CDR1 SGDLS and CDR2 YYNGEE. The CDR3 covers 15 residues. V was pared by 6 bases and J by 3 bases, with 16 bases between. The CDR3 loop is CASMGGPNGYNEQFF. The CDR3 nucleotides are TGTGCCAGCATGGGCGGGCCCAACGGCTACAATGAGCAGTTCTTC.

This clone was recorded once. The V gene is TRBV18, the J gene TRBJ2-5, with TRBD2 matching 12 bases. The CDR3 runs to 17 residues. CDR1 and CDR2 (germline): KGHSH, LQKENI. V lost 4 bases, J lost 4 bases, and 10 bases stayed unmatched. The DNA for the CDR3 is TGTGCCAGCTCACGACTAGCGGGAGAGTATCCAGGAGAGACCCAGTACTTC. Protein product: CASSRLAGEYPGETQYF. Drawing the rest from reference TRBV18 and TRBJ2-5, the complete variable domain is NAGVMQNPRHLVRRRGQEARLRCSPMKGHSHVYWYRQLPEEGLKFMVYLQKENIIDESGMPKERFSAEFPKEGPSILRIQQVVRGDSAAYFCASSRLAGEYPGETQYFGPGTRLLVL.

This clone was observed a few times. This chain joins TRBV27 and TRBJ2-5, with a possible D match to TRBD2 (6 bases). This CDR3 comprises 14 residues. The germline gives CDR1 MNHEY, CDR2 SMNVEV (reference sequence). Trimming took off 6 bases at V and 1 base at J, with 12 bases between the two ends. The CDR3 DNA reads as TGTGCCAGCAGACGCGGGGCGGCCCAAGAGACCCAGTACTTC. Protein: CASRRGAAQETQYF.

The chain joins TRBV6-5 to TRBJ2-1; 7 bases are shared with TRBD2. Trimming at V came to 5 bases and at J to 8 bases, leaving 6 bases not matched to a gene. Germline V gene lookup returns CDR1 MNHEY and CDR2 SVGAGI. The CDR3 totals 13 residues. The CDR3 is CASSRTREDEQFF. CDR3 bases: TGTGCCAGCAGTAGGACTAGAGAAGATGAGCAGTTCTTC.

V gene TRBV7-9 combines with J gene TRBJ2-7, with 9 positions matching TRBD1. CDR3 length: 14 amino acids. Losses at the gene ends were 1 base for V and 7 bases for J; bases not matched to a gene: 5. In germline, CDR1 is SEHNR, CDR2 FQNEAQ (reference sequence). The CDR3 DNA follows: TGTGCCAGCAGCTTAGGAACAGGGGGCAGTGAGCAGTACTTC. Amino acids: CASSLGTGGSEQYF.

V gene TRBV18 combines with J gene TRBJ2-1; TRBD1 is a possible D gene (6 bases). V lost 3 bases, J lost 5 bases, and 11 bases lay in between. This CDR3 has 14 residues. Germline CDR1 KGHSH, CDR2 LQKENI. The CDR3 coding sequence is TGTGCCAGCTCACCGGGACACCAGAACAATGAGCAGTTCTTC. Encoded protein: CASSPGHQNNEQFF.

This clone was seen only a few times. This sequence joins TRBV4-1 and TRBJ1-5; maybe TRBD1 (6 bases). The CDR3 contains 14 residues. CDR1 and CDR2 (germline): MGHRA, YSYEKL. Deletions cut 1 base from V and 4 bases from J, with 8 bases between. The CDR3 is CASSQADRNQPQHF. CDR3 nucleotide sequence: TGCGCCAGCAGCCAAGCGGACAGAAATCAGCCCCAGCATTTT.

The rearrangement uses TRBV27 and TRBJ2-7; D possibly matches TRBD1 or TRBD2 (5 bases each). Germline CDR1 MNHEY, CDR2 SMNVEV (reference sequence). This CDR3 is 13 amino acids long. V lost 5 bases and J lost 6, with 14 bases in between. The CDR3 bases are TGTGCCAGCAGTGGGCACACGGGGCTCGAGCAGTACTTC. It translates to CASSGHTGLEQYF.

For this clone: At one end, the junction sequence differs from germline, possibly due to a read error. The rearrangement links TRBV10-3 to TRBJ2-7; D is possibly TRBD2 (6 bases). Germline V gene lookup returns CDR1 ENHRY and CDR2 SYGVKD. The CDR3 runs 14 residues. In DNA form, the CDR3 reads TGTGCCATCGGTGAGCGGGCCACCTACTACGAGCAGTACTTC. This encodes CAIGERATYYEQYF.

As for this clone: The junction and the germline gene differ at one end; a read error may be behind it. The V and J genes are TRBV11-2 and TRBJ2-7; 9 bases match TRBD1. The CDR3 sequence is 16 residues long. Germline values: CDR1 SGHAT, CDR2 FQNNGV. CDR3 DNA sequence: TGTGCCAGCAGCCGATTGATCGGACAGGGGTCCTTCGAGCAGTACTTC. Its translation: CASSRLIGQGSFEQYF. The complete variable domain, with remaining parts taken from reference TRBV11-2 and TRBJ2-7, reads EAGVAQSPRYKIIEKRQSVAFWCNPISGHATLYWYQQILGQGPKLLIQFQNNGVVDDSQLPKDRFSAERLKGVDSTLKIQPAKLEDSAVYLCASSRLIGQGSFEQYFGPGTRLTVT.

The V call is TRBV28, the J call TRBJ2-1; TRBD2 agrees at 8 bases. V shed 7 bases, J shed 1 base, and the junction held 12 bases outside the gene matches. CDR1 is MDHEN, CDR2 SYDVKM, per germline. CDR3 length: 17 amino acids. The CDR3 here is CASTSSGTTFSYNEQFF. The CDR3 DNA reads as TGTGCCAGCACCAGTAGCGGGACGACCTTTTCCTACAATGAGCAGTTCTTC.

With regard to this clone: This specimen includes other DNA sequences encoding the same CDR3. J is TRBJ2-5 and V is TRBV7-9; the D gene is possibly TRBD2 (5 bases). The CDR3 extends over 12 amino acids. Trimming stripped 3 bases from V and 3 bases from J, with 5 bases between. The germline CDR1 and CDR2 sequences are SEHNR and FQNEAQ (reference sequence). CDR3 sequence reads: CASSLGEETQYF. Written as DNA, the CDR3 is TGTGCCAGCAGCTTGGGAGAAGAGACCCAGTACTTC.

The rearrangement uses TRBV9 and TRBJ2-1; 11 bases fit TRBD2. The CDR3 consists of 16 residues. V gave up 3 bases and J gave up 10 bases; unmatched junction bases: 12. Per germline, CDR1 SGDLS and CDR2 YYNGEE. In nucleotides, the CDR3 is TGTGCCAGCAGCGCCCATGGGGGGCTAGCGGGAGGCGAGCAGTTCTTC. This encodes CASSAHGGLAGGEQFF. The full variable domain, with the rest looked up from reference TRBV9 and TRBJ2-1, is DSGVTQTPKHLITATGQRVTLRCSPRSGDLSVYWYQQSLDQGLQFLIQYYNGEERAKGNILERFSAQQFPDLHSELNLSSLELGDSALYFCASSAHGGLAGGEQFFGPGTRLTVL.

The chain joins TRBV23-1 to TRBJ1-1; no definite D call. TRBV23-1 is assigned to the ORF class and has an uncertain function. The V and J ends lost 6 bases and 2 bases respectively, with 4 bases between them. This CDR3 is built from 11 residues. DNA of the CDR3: TGCGCCAGCAGGCCAAACACTGAAGCTTTCTTT. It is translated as CASRPNTEAFF.

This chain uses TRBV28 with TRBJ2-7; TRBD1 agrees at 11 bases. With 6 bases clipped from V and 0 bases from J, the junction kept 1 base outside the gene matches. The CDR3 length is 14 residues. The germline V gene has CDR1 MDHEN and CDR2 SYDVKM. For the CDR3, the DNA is TGTGCCAGCAGGGGGACAGGGGGCTCCTACGAGCAGTACTTC. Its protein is CASRGTGGSYEQYF.

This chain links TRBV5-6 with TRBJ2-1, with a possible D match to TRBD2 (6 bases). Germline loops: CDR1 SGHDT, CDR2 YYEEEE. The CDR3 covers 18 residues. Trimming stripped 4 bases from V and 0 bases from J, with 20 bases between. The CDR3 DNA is TGTGCCAGCAGCCCCCGTGAGTGGAGGGAGAGCTCCTACAATGAGCAGTTCTTC. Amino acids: CASSPREWRESSYNEQFF.

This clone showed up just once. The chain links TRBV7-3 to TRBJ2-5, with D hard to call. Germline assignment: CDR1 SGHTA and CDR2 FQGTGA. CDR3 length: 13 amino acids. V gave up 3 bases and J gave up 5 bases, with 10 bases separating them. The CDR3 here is CASSFGSEETQYF. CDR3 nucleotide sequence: TGTGCCAGCAGCTTCGGGTCAGAGGAGACCCAGTACTTC.

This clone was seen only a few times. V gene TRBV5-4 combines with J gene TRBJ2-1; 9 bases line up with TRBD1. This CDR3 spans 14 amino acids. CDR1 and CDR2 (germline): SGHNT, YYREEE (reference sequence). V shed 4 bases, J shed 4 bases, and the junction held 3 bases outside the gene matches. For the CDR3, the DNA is TGTGCCAGCAGCCGTGGGACAGGGTACAATGAGCAGTTCTTC. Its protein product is CASSRGTGYNEQFF.

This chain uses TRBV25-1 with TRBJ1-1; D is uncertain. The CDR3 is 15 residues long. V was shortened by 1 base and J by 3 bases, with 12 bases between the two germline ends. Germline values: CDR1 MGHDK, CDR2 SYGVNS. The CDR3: CASSESGLGYTEAFF. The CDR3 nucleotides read TGTGCCAGCAGTGAATCGGGTCTTGGGTACACTGAAGCTTTCTTT.

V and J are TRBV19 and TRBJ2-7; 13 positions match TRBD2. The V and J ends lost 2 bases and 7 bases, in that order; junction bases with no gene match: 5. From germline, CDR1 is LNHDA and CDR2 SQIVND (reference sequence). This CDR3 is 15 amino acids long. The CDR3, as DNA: TGTGCCAGTAGTATAACTGGACTAGCGGGAGAGGAGCAGTACTTC. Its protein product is CASSITGLAGEEQYF.

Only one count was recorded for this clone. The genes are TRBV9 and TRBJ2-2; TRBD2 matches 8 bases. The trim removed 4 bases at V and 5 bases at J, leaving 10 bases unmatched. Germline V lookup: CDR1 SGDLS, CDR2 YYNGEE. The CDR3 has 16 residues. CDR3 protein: CASSSRSSGWTGELFF. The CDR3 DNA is TGTGCCAGCAGCTCTCGGTCTAGCGGGTGGACCGGGGAGCTGTTTTTT.